This T cell receptor (beta chain) was captured by sequencing in a study of shared clonotypes between healthy human individuals (dated by TCRdb to between 2020 and 2021). Context from the whole study: The cohort comprised two women and three men aged 18 to 49 years. For each donor, CD4 naive and CD4 memory were each run on three plates, CD8 naive on two plates, and CD8 memory on one plate. The study deeply sequenced blood TCR repertoires of about 5 healthy adults to estimate repertoire size and the extent of clonotype sharing between individuals. To increase sequencing depth and limit assay-specific biases, TCR repertoire library preparation and sequencing were carried out by different laboratories using diverse techniques. Each donor's leukapheresis produced roughly between about 0.9 and 9.5 billion PBMCs.

The paper's findings and limits, for the study overall: Larger estimated clonotype richness was generally found for naive subsets than for memory subsets. The small number of donors limited the genetic and exposure-history diversity represented. Incomplete sequencing was indicated by rarefaction of sorted-subset datasets, despite the large sequencing depth. Pairwise subsampling indicated that sequencing depth was expected to affect the degree of clonotype sharing among donors. About 5% of naive CD4, around 4% of naive CD8, 2.3% of memory CD4, and 0.35% to 0.5% of memory CD8 clonotypes were shared across several donors. Compared with non-shared clonotypes, the clonotypes found in all four sorted-subset donors had higher generation probabilities. Sampling was restricted to blood, and TCR repertoires in tissue are likely to differ from TCR repertoires in blood.

TCR CDR3 regions were amplified from genomic DNA by multiplex PCR using the deep immunoSEQ assay. For each cell subset, the extracted genomic DNA was distributed evenly across all wells of several immunoSEQ 96-well plates, and each plate served as one replicate. Each replicate PCR for sorted subsets received approximately 220 ng genomic DNA, equal to roughly 30,000 T cell genomes. Purified libraries were measured with a Qubit 3.0 fluorometer, size-checked on a Bioanalyzer 2100, and measured again with the KAPA Library Quantification kit. Every immunoSEQ 96-well plate was sequenced on a dedicated single-read 150-cycle Illumina NextSeq 550 flow cell. In the authors' own workflow: Because the immunoSEQ output included only junctional sequences and no quality scores, the filtering could not be the same as the filtering used for full-length reads. To assign V/J genes and CDR3, sequences were annotated against IMGT germline references using PyIR, a Python wrapper for IgBLAST v1.9. Reads with weak V/J assignments (E-value above 1e-6), missing CDR3, stop codons, out-of-frame junctions, or ambiguous translated residues were removed. A V3J clonotype was defined by an identical inferred V gene, J gene, and CDR3 amino acid sequence. Percentage overlap between repertoires was computed as shared unique clonotypes divided by the size of the smaller repertoire. RTK rarefaction, the Chao1 estimator, and Recon v2.1 estimates of unobserved clonotypes were used to assess repertoire richness. Generation probabilities for all TCRbeta clonotypes obtained by the gDNA method from several donors were computed using OLGA. This is the immuneACCESS table as TCRdb keeps it, with only in-frame sequences that have V and J called. A part of the clones is gone; compared with another copy, unresolved V genes explain less than half, and the rest is unexplained. The DNA was the basis for D and trimming; V, J and clone size are from that table. The sample table records just over 2,000,000 clones; 85% to 95% of these occur just once. Clones ranked in the top ten supply approximately 0.13% of the sample.

The donors were healthy, HIV-negative adults with no recently reported acute infections or vaccinations. Only Caucasian adults living in Nashville, Tennessee, USA were represented among the donors. CD4+ T cells were enriched by magnetic negative selection, after which naive cells were positively selected on CD45RA and the negative fraction was taken as the memory subset. After blood collection by leukapheresis, PBMCs were isolated using Ficoll-Histopaque density gradient centrifugation and then cryopreserved in the vapor phase of liquid nitrogen. Purity and quantity of every magnetically sorted T cell population were checked by analytical flow cytometry. From each sorted fraction, genomic DNA was isolated and quantified by UV absorbance on a Nanodrop 2000c. This clone was detected once. Its antigen remains unidentified. Base quality data are lacking; no much larger clone is found one base away. Distinct nucleotide sequences in the sample also encode this CDR3.

From the germline V gene, CDR1 is MNHEY and CDR2 is SVGAGI. From its cysteine to its phenylalanine, the CDR3 spans 15 amino acids. CDR3 DNA only is kept here, 45 bases in frame from base 1. Germline trimming amounts to 6 bases on V and 2 bases on J, with 6 as the count of junction bases outside the gene matches. The chain couples TRBV6-5 to TRBJ2-1; the junction holds 8 bases that match TRBD2. This TCR was sampled from a man between 18 and 35 years old in good health. Sequencing was carried out using naive CD4+ T cells sorted from blood. The cell subset or site label here, explained by the study, means: CD45RA+ positively selected. The CDR3 in this case is CASSPSGGAYNEQFF. The bases are TGTGCCAGCAGCCCCAGCGGGGGCGCCTACAATGAGCAGTTCTTC.